The rows below give T cell receptor beta chains drawn from one sample of a study of cytomegalovirus exposure and HLA in healthy donors. The method was immunoSEQ multiplex PCR; TCRdb's version includes in-frame clones alone and lacks a portion of them. Of around 150,000 clones listed, about 75% were seen once; the top ten hold under 2.5%. Sequencing was performed on PBMCs. The receptor source for this set is a female donor in good health and CMV-seronegative. CDR3s include the opening cysteine and the closing phenylalanine or tryptophan. The order of the fields is D gene, J gene, clone size, V gene, CDR3 protein, CDR3 DNA. The D gene is left open where the match is weak. The size of a clone is reported for some rows only, either as once, few or many, or as a class for expanded clones.

NA | TRBJ1-1 | few | TRBV10-3 | CAISEEGFWRGEAFF | TGTGCCATCAGTGAAGAAGGGTTTTGGCGGGGTGAAGCTTTCTTT
TRBD1 | TRBJ2-7 | NA | TRBV5-1 | CASRPGQGSEQYF | TGCGCCAGCAGGCCGGGACAGGGGAGCGAGCAGTACTTC
NA | TRBJ1-3 | NA | TRBV30 | CAWSVPSSGAGNTIYF | TGTGCCTGGAGTGTACCAAGCTCGGGGGCTGGAAACACCATATATTTT
NA | TRBJ2-1 | NA | TRBV6-1 | CASSKGGEWYNEQFF | TGTGCCAGCAGTAAAGGGGGGGAGTGGTACAATGAGCAGTTCTTC
NA | TRBJ1-1 | NA | TRBV9 | CASSVGQITQWTEAFF | TGTGCCAGCAGCGTAGGCCAGATCACGCAGTGGACTGAAGCTTTCTTT
NA | TRBJ1-6 | NA | TRBV30 | CAWALAYNSPLHF | TGTGCCTGGGCACTCGCCTATAATTCACCCCTCCACTTT
NA | TRBJ1-3 | few | TRBV30 | CAWAAGNSGNTIYF | TGTGCCTGGGCGGCGGGGAACTCTGGAAACACCATATATTTT
TRBD1 | TRBJ2-1 | NA | TRBV6-5 | CASSYSGTGHYNEQFF | TGTGCCAGCAGCTACTCGGGGACAGGGCACTACAATGAGCAGTTCTTC
NA | TRBJ1-2 | NA | TRBV6-1 | CASSEQGLAGYTF | TGTGCCAGCAGTGAACAGGGCCTGGCTGGCTACACCTTC
NA | TRBJ1-2 | NA | TRBV7-2 | CASSPSGDYGYTF | TGTGCCAGCAGCCCATCGGGGGACTATGGCTACACCTTC
TRBD2 | TRBJ2-2 | few | TRBV7-9 | CASSLLTSGAGELFF | TGTGCCAGCAGCCTATTGACTAGCGGCGCCGGGGAGCTGTTTTTT
TRBD1 | TRBJ1-1 | NA | TRBV5-1 | CASSKGASMNTEAFF | TGCGCCAGCAGCAAGGGGGCATCTATGAACACTGAAGCTTTCTTT
NA | TRBJ2-5 | NA | TRBV18 | CASSPLPSQETQYF | TGTGCCAGCTCACCGCTACCCTCCCAAGAGACCCAGTACTTC
TRBD2 | TRBJ2-5 | NA | TRBV5-1 | CASSFYGGVEETQYF | TGCGCCAGCAGTTTTTACGGGGGGGTCGAAGAGACCCAGTACTTC
NA | TRBJ1-3 | once | TRBV5-1 | CASSLEPSVGNTIYF | TGCGCCAGCAGCTTGGAGCCCAGCGTCGGAAACACCATATATTTT
TRBD2 | TRBJ2-5 | NA | TRBV7-9 | CASTLGSLAVQETQYF | TGTGCCAGCACTCTCGGGTCGCTAGCGGTCCAAGAGACCCAGTACTTC
TRBD1 | TRBJ2-3 | NA | TRBV5-1 | CASSWDSSTDTQYF | TGCGCCAGCAGCTGGGACAGTAGCACAGATACGCAGTATTTT
TRBD1 | TRBJ2-3 | NA | TRBV25-1 | CASTPQGFTDTQYF | TGTGCCAGCACTCCACAGGGGTTCACAGATACGCAGTATTTT
NA | TRBJ2-7 | NA | TRBV7-9 | CASSLSFLEEQYF | TGTGCCAGCAGCTTGTCTTTCTTGGAGGAGCAGTACTTC
NA | TRBJ2-7 | NA | TRBV11-2 | CASSLEGLAYEQYF | TGTGCCAGCAGCTTAGAAGGGCTAGCGTACGAGCAGTACTTC
NA | TRBJ1-1 | few | TRBV6-1 | CASSISVDTEAFF | TGTGCCAGCAGTATTAGTGTGGACACTGAAGCTTTCTTT
TRBD1 | TRBJ1-4 | NA | TRBV5-1 | CASSLVGGRDEKLFF | TGCGCCAGCAGCTTGGTAGGGGGCAGGGATGAAAAACTGTTTTTT
TRBD1 | TRBJ1-1 | NA | TRBV29-1 | CSARTGAGEAFF | TGCAGCGCGAGGACAGGGGCCGGTGAAGCTTTCTTT
NA | TRBJ2-7 | NA | TRBV2 | CASSEQGPSSYEQYF | TGTGCCAGCAGTGAGCAGGGGCCGAGCTCCTACGAGCAGTACTTC
TRBD2 | TRBJ2-1 | NA | TRBV9 | CASSPSAGGPDNEQFF | TGTGCCAGCAGCCCTTCAGCGGGGGGCCCTGACAATGAGCAGTTCTTC